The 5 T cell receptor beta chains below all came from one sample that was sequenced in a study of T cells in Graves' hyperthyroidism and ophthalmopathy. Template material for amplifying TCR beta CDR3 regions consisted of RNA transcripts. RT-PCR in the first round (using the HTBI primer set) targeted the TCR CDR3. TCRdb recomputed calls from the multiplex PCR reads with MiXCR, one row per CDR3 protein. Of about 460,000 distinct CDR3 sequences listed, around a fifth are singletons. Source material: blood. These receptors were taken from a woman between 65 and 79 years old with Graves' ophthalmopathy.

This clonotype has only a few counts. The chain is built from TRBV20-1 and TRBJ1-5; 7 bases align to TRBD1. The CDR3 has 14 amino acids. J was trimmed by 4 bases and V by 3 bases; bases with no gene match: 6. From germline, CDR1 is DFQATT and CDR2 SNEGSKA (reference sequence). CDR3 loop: CSARAEDRNQPQHF. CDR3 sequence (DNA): TGCAGTGCTAGGGCCGAGGACAGGAATCAGCCCCAGCATTTT.

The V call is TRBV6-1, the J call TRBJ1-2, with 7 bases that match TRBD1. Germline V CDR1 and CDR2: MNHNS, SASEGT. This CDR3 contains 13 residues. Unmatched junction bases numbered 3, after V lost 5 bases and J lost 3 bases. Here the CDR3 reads CASSHQGDYGYTF. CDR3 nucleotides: TGTGCCAGCAGTCACCAGGGGGACTATGGCTACACCTTC.

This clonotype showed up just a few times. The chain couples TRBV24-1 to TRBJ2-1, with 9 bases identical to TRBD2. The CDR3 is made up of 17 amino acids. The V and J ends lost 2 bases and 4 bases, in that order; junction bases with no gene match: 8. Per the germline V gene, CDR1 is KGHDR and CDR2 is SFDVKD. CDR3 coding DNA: TGTGCCACCAGTGATTCCCCCTCTAGCGGGATTTACAATGAGCAGTTCTTC. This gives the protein CATSDSPSSGIYNEQFF.

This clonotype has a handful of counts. The CDR3 DNA reads as TGTGCCAGCAGCCTAAAATCTGGAAACTATGGCTACACCTTC. Translation: CASSLKSGNYGYTF. V gene TRBV16 combines with J gene TRBJ1-2; the D is unclear. The length of the CDR3 is 14 residues. From germline, CDR1 is KGHSY and CDR2 FQNENV. V lost 4 bases, J lost 2 bases, and 11 bases lay in between.

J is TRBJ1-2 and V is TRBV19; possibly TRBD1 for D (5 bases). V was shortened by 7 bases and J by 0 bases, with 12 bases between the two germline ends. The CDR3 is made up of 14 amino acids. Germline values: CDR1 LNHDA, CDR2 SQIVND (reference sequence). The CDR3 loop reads CASNRTPSNYGYTF. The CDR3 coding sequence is TGTGCCAGTAACAGGACACCTTCTAACTATGGCTACACCTTC. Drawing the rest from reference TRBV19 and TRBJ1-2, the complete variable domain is DGGITQSPKYLFRKEGQNVTLSCEQNLNHDAMYWYRQDPGQGLRLIYYSQIVNDFQKGDIAEGYSVSREKKESFPLTVTSAQKNPTAFYLCASNRTPSNYGYTFGSGTRLTVV.